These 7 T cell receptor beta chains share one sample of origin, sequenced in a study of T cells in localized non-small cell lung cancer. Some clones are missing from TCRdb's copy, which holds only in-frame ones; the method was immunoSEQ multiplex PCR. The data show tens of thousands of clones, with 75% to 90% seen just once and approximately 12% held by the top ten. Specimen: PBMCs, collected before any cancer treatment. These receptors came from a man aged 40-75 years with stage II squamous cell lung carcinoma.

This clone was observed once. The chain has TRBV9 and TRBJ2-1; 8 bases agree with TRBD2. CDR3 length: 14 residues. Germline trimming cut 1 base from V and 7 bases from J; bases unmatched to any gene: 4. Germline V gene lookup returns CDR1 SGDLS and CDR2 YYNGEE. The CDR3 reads CASSVTRGANEQFF. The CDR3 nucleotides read TGTGCCAGCAGCGTAACGCGGGGGGCAAATGAGCAGTTCTTC.

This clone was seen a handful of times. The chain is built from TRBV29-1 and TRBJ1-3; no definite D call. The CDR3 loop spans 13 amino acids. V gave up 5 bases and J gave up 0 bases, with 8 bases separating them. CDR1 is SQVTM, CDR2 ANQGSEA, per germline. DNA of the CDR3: TGCAGCGTTCTCGTGAGCTCTGGAAACACCATATATTTT. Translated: CSVLVSSGNTIYF.

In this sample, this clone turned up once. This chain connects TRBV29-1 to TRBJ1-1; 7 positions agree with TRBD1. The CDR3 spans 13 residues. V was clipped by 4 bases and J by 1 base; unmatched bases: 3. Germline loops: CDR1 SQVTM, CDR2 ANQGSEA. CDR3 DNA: TGCAGCGTTGCTGGGGACAGGAACACTGAAGCTTTCTTT. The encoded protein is CSVAGDRNTEAFF. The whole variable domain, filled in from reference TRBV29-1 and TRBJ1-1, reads SAVISQKPSRDICQRGTSLTIQCQVDSQVTMMFWYRQQPGQSLTLIATANQGSEATYESGFVIDKFPISRPNLTFSTLTVSNMSPEDSSIYLCSVAGDRNTEAFFGQGTRLTVV.

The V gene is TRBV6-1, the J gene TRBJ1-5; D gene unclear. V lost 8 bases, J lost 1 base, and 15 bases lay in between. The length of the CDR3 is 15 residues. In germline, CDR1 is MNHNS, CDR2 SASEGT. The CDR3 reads CASSRTTESNQPQHF. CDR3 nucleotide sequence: TGTGCCAGCTCTCGCACGACGGAGAGCAATCAGCCCCAGCATTTT.

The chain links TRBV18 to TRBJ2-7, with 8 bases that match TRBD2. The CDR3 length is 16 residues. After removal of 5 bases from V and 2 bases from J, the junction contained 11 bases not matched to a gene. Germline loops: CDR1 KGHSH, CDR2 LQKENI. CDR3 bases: TGTGCCAGCTCATCTTTTTTCGGTAGCGGGACCTACGAGCAGTACTTC. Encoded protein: CASSSFFGSGTYEQYF. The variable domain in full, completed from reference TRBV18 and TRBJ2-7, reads NAGVMQNPRHLVRRRGQEARLRCSPMKGHSHVYWYRQLPEEGLKFMVYLQKENIIDESGMPKERFSAEFPKEGPSILRIQQVVRGDSAAYFCASSSFFGSGTYEQYFGPGTRLTVT.

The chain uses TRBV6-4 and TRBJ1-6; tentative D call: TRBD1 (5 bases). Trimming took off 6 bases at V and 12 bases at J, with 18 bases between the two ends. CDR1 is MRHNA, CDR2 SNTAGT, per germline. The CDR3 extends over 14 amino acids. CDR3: CASSPGPAEGPLHF. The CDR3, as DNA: TGTGCCAGCAGCCCGGGACCAGCCGAGGGACCCCTCCACTTT.

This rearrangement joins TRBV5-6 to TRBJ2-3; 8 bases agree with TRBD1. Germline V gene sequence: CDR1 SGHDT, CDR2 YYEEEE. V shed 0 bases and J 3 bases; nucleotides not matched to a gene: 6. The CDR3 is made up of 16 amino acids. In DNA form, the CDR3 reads TGTGCCAGCAGCTTGGACCGACAGGGGCCAACAGATACGCAGTATTTT. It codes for CASSLDRQGPTDTQYF.